The T cell receptor (beta chain) described here comes from a study of blood T cell repertoires in COVID-19. In the study overall: The analysed material was cDNA or gDNA that came from T cells, B-cell-depleted T cells, or PBMCs.

V was shortened by 7 bases and J by 6 bases, with 12 bases between the two germline ends. Germline V lookup: CDR1 SQVTM, CDR2 ANQGSEA. The CDR3 is 12 residues long. In the original processing: Reference gene primers were amplified, and this amplification served to estimate nucleated cell counts. The data were produced by immunoSEQ multiplex PCR, yet TCRdb's version contains in-frame clones alone and is incomplete. The V and J calls and the clone size are those of that table, but D and trimming were determined from the DNA. This table has about 180,000 clones, over 60% appearing once. The J gene is TRBJ2-2, the V gene TRBV29-1; D not certain. The specimen was peripheral blood. This sequence originates from a woman in her 70s with acute or convalescent COVID-19. CDR3: CSAEVTAGELFF. In DNA, the CDR3 is TGCAGCGCTGAGGTCACGGCCGGGGAGCTGTTTTTT.